This T cell receptor (beta chain) was observed in a study of cytomegalovirus exposure and HLA in healthy donors. Study-wide findings and caveats: In a later analysis, an Asian-associated ancestry cluster reportedly showed fewer N-insertions than the roughly 730-donor mean.

Trimming shortened V by 7 bases and J by 2 bases, and 11 bases separated the two germline ends. CDR1 is SQVTM, CDR2 ANQGSEA, per germline. The CDR3 loop spans 13 amino acids. Primers: 60 Vbeta forward and 13 Jbeta reverse. Method: immunoSEQ multiplex PCR; TCRdb's copy keeps in-frame clones and lacks some. The data contain fewer than 80,000 clones, 67% of them singletons. Turning to this clone: Its cognate antigen is unknown.

The source material was PBMCs. The chain has TRBV29-1 and TRBJ1-4; D gene ambiguous. The source of this sequence is a woman aged 50 to 65 in good health and CMV-seropositive. CDR3 sequence: CSAAGYTNEKLFF. The CDR3 DNA follows: TGCAGCGCTGCAGGTTACACTAATGAAAAACTGTTTTTT.